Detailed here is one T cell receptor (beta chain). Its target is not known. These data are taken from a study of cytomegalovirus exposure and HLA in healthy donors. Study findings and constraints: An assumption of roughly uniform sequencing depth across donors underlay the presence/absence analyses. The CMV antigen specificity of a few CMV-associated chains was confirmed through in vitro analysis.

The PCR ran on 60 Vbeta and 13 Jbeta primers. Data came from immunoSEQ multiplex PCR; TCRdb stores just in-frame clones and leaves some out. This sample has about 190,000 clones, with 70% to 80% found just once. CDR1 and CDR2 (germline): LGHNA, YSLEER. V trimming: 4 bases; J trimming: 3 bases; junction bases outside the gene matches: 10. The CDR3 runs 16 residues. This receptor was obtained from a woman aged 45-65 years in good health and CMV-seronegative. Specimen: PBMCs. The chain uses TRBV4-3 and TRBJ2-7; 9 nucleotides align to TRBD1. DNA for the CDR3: TGCGCCAGCAGCCCCACACGGGGACAGGGAAACTACGAGCAGTACTTC. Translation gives CASSPTRGQGNYEQYF.